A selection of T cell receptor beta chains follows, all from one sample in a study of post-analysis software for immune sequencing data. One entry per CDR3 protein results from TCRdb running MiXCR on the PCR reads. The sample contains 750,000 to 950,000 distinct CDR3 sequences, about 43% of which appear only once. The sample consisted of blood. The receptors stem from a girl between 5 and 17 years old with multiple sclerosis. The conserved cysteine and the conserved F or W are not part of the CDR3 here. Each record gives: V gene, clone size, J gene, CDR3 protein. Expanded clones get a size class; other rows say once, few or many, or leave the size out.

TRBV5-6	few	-	ASSFRTSGTETQY
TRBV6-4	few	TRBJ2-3	ASSDLGLAPGSTDTQY
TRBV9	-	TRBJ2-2	ASSVAGTGELF
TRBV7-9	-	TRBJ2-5	VSSLDNQETQY
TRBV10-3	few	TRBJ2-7	AIRGTGVAYEQY
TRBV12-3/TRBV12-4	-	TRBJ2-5	ASSYSGYGETQY
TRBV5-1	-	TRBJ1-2	ASKLGTTRGYGYT
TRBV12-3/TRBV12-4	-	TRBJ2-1	ASSMSGNYNEQF
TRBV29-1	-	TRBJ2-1	SVRGRGQGNEQF
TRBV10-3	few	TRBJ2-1	AISEAGGEQFEQF